This T cell receptor (beta chain) derives from a study of OX40 agonist ivuxolimab in advanced cancers. In the study overall: The patients received agonistic anti-OX40 (CD134) antibody ivuxolimab. At about 82% male, the cohort had a mean age of about 55 years, ranging from roughly 20 to 85. Study-level results: Partial responders at 0.1-3.0 mg/kg showed near-lowest clonal expansion.

The data were produced by immunoSEQ multiplex PCR, yet TCRdb's version contains in-frame clones alone and is incomplete. This table holds 39,000 or so clones, more than 80% found once. Comments on this clone: Its target is unknown.

Germline V gene sequence: CDR1 SGHTA, CDR2 FQGNSA. V lost 1 base, J lost 0 bases, and 19 bases lay in between. The length of the CDR3 is 19 residues. Individuals having autoimmune disease history or systemic immunosuppression were not enrolled. This TCR was recovered from an adult with an advanced solid tumor such as melanoma, head and neck, liver or kidney cancer. The rearrangement links TRBV7-2 to TRBJ1-3; no reliable D call. The material sequenced was CD4+ or CD8+ T cells sorted from blood, taken in a trial of the OX40 agonist ivuxolimab. The CDR3 bases are TGTGCCAGCAGCTTAGTAGGGTCATATGGAGGCAGCTCTGGAAACACCATATATTTT. This sequence encodes CASSLVGSYGGSSGNTIYF. Full variable domain (missing parts from reference TRBV7-2 and TRBJ1-3): GAGVSQSPSNKVTEKGKDVELRCDPISGHTALYWYRQSLGQGLEFLIYFQGNSAPDKSGLPSDRFSAERTGGSVSTLTIQRTQQEDSAVYLCASSLVGSYGGSSGNTIYFGEGSWLTVV.